This entry lists 27 T cell receptor beta chains sequenced from one sample in a study of post-analysis software for immune sequencing data (dated by TCRdb to the mid-2010s). The paper as a whole reports these results and caveats: Roughly 5 TRBV segments, including TRBV5-6, TRBV5-1 and TRBV20-1, were significantly more frequent in patients than controls.

The protocol used for the library was PCR. The sample was run on an Illumina HiSeq 2500. Unique molecular identifiers were incorporated into TCR beta cDNA libraries to reduce PCR and sequencing biases. The raw public reads went through TCRdb reprocessing: fastp at Q25, MiXCR clone calling, in-frame beta chains kept. Each CDR3 protein gets just one entry, which takes the most common genes and DNA from the rows behind it. This sample gives about 800,000 distinct CDR3 sequences in total; about 27% of them show up just once. Roughly 0.53% of the sample is in the top ten clones. The antigens of these receptors remain unknown. Sequencing input: blood. Every receptor here comes from a girl aged 5 to 17 with multiple sclerosis.

This clonotype has only one observation. The chain recombines TRBV5-1 with TRBJ2-4; D is possibly TRBD2 (6 bases). CDR1 SGHRS and CDR2 YFSETQ come from the germline V gene. Trimming shortened V by 0 bases and J by 6 bases, and 13 bases separated the two germline ends. This CDR3 is built from 15 residues. The DNA of the CDR3 is TGCGCCAGCAGCTTGGCAGCCGGGGAGGCAAACATTCAGTACTTC. Its translation is CASSLAAGEANIQYF.

This clonotype came up a few times. The CDR3 DNA sequence: TGTGCCAGCAGTCCCCCTAGGACCTACGAGCAGTACTTC. Translated: CASSPPRTYEQYF. The genes are TRBV28 and TRBJ2-7; D is unresolved. V was trimmed by 5 bases and J by 2 bases, leaving 10 bases between them. Germline values: CDR1 MDHEN, CDR2 SYDVKM. The CDR3 is 13 residues long.

The J gene is TRBJ2-3, the V gene TRBV2; 9 bases are a match to TRBD1. The germline V gene encodes CDR1 SNHLY and CDR2 FYNNEI. This CDR3 comprises 16 residues. Germline trimming cut 6 bases from V and 4 bases from J; bases unmatched to any gene: 11. This CDR3 reads CASSPVPGQGADTQYF. Here the CDR3 DNA reads TGTGCCAGCAGCCCAGTGCCGGGACAGGGCGCAGATACGCAGTATTTT.

This clonotype appeared once. This rearrangement joins TRBV28 to TRBJ1-5; D is ambiguous. This CDR3 contains 14 residues. Germline V gene sequence: CDR1 MDHEN, CDR2 SYDVKM. V lost 7 bases and J lost 4, with 14 bases in between. CDR3 in DNA: TGTGCCAGCATGAAGGGAGGTTCTAATCAGCCCCAGCATTTT. Protein sequence: CASMKGGSNQPQHF.

Turning to this clonotype: Sequence at one end of the junction differs from germline and may be a read error. The chain joins TRBV10-3 to TRBJ1-5; TRBD1 might be the D (5 bases). Germline CDR1 reads ENHRY; CDR2 reads SYGVKD. The CDR3 has 15 amino acids. The CDR3 DNA follows: TGCGCCATCAGTGATACAGGAAGATCCAATCAGCCCAAGCATTTT. Amino acid sequence: CAISDTGRSNQPKHF.

This chain joins TRBV6-5 and TRBJ1-1; 7 positions match TRBD1. Trimming took 6 bases from V and 4 from J; bases not matched to a gene: 5. Germline assignment: CDR1 MNHEY and CDR2 SVGAGI. The CDR3 loop spans 13 amino acids. DNA of the CDR3: TGTGCCAGCAGGTATCAGGGGGTCACTGAAGCTTTCTTT. Amino acid sequence: CASRYQGVTEAFF.

The CDR3 bases are TGTGCCAGCAGCCGCAACCCGATAACGACCCAAGAGACCCAGTACTTC. Encoded protein: CASSRNPITTQETQYF. The J gene is TRBJ2-5, the V gene TRBV7-2; no definite D call. Germline CDR1 is SGHTA and CDR2 is FQGNSA. CDR3 length: 16 residues. Trimming pared 5 bases from V and 1 base from J, leaving 17 bases between.

This clonotype was seen a few times. This rearrangement joins TRBV27 to TRBJ1-6; no firm D call. The germline gives CDR1 MNHEY, CDR2 SMNVEV (reference sequence). V lost 0 bases, J lost 7 bases, and 13 bases lay in between. The CDR3 contains 16 residues. The CDR3 sequence: CASSLSVYRGNSPLHF. In DNA, the CDR3 is TGTGCCAGCAGTTTATCGGTTTACAGAGGGAATTCACCCCTCCACTTT.

As regards this clonotype: Since no conserved phenylalanine or tryptophan closes the CDR3, a read error is the likely cause. J is TRBJ2-1 and V is TRBV20-1; TRBD2 matches at 12 bases. CDR1 is DFQATT, CDR2 SNEGSKA, per germline (reference sequence). This CDR3 has 15 residues. V dropped 3 bases and J dropped 10; count of bases not matched to a gene: 10. In DNA, the CDR3 is TGCAGTGCTAGCCACCTAGCGGGAGGGCCAGGGGAGCAGTTCTTA. Residues: CSASHLAGGPGEQFL.

This chain connects TRBV4-3 to TRBJ1-2, with D tentatively TRBD1 (6 bases). The CDR3 is 17 residues long. Germline V gene data show CDR1 as LGHNA and CDR2 as YSLEER. The ends were cut back, 0 bases at V and 5 bases at J, with 19 bases in the middle. DNA for the CDR3: TGCGCCAGCAGCCAAGATTCAGGGGAGGGGGTAAAGTATGGCTACACCTTC. This codes for CASSQDSGEGVKYGYTF.

A few counts support this clonotype. The genes are TRBV4-3 and TRBJ2-3; no firm D call. Trimming stripped 1 base from V and 8 bases from J, with 10 bases between. The CDR3 is made up of 13 amino acids. Germline CDR1 reads LGHNA; CDR2 reads YSLEER. CDR3 residues: CASSQVGTGTQYF. CDR3 DNA: TGCGCCAGCAGCCAAGTCGGAACGGGTACGCAGTATTTT.

The chain carries TRBV6-2 or TRBV6-3 and TRBJ2-1; 13 nucleotides match TRBD2. The CDR3 is 15 residues long. In germline, CDR1 is MNHEY, CDR2 SVGEGT. Trimming removed 4 bases from V and 10 bases from J; junction bases left unmatched: 7. The CDR3 region has the DNA TGTGCCAGCAGTTCCAGGACTAGCGGGAGAGGCGAGCAGTTCTTC. Translation gives CASSSRTSGRGEQFF.

The rearrangement links TRBV20-1 to TRBJ2-1; a possible D gene is TRBD2 (6 bases). The CDR3 has 11 residues. CDR1 DFQATT and CDR2 SNEGSKA come from the germline V gene (reference sequence). Trimming took 8 bases from V and 7 from J, leaving 12 bases between them. DNA of the CDR3: TGCAGTCAAAGGGCGGGGAATGAGCAGTTCTTC. This sequence encodes CSQRAGNEQFF.

This chain uses TRBV7-2 with TRBJ1-6, with D perhaps TRBD1 (6 bases). The V end lost 2 bases, the J end lost 6 bases, and 14 bases lay between the germline ends. CDR3 length: 16 amino acids. Germline values: CDR1 SGHTA, CDR2 FQGNSA. The CDR3 sequence is CASSLPVTGPNSPLHF. CDR3 bases: TGTGCCAGCAGCTTACCGGTGACAGGTCCTAATTCACCCCTCCACTTT.

There are many counts of this clonotype. The chain carries TRBV4-3 and TRBJ2-5; D possibly matches TRBD1 or TRBD2 (5 bases each). The CDR3 sequence is 13 residues long. Germline V lookup: CDR1 LGHNA, CDR2 YSLEER. V was cut by 0 bases and J by 12 bases, with 14 bases left in between. CDR3 loop: CASSQDGSGQEYF. CDR3 coding DNA: TGCGCCAGCAGCCAAGACGGGTCGGGGCAGGAGTACTTC.

In this sample, this clonotype turned up a few times. The chain joins TRBV24-1 to TRBJ2-5; 11 nucleotides line up with TRBD2. The CDR3 extends over 13 amino acids. J was trimmed by 4 bases and V by 9 bases; bases with no gene match: 3. Germline lookup yields CDR1 KGHDR and CDR2 SFDVKD. The CDR3 loop is CATSLAGVETQYF. CDR3 DNA sequence: TGTGCCACCTCACTAGCGGGAGTAGAGACCCAGTACTTC.

This clonotype appeared a few times. V usage is TRBV29-1 and J usage is TRBJ2-1, with TRBD1 matching 7 bases. The CDR3 runs 13 residues. Per the germline V gene, CDR1 is SQVTM and CDR2 is ANQGSEA. V dropped 4 bases and J dropped 9; count of bases not matched to a gene: 9. This CDR3 is CSVAHAGGVEQFF. The CDR3 DNA is TGCAGCGTTGCCCACGCAGGGGGAGTTGAGCAGTTCTTC.

There are a few counts of this clonotype. The rearrangement joins TRBV24-1 to TRBJ2-5; a weak D match, TRBD1 (6 bases). This CDR3 is built from 15 residues. Trimming took 5 bases from V and 2 from J, leaving 14 bases between them. CDR1 and CDR2 from the germline V gene are KGHDR and SFDVKD. CDR3 bases: TGTGCCACCAGTGGCAGGGGCGGCCCTCAAGAGACCCAGTACTTC. Its protein product is CATSGRGGPQETQYF.

The V gene is TRBV9, the J gene TRBJ2-2; D gene unclear. The CDR3 has 13 amino acids. The germline V gene encodes CDR1 SGDLS and CDR2 YYNGEE. With 1 base removed from V and 6 bases from J, the gap between germline ends came to 7 bases. The CDR3 region is CASSVWDAGELFF. The CDR3 nucleotides read TGTGCCAGCAGCGTATGGGATGCCGGGGAGCTGTTTTTT.

In DNA, the CDR3 is TGCAGTACTACCGAGCCCGGGGGCAGCGACAATGAGCAGTTCTTC. Translation gives CSTTEPGGSDNEQFF. V gene TRBV20-1 combines with J gene TRBJ2-1, with D perhaps TRBD1 or TRBD2 (6 bases each). This CDR3 is 15 amino acids long. Germline V gives CDR1 DFQATT, CDR2 SNEGSKA (reference sequence). V was clipped by 8 bases and J by 5 bases, with 22 bases between them.

This clonotype was observed many times. The chain recombines TRBV20-1 with TRBJ2-1; D call uncertain. Trimming left V 1 base short and J 5 bases short, with 6 bases between. Germline-derived CDR1 and CDR2 are DFQATT and SNEGSKA (reference sequence). The CDR3 covers 12 residues. Written as DNA, the CDR3 is TGCAGTGCTAGAGTGTTACACAATGAGCAGTTCTTC. Amino acid sequence: CSARVLHNEQFF.

The CDR3 sequence: CASSQEGRELGETQYF. CDR3 coding DNA: TGTGCCAGCAGCCAAGAGGGACGGGAATTAGGGGAGACCCAGTACTTC. The chain links TRBV4-2 to TRBJ2-7; D could derive from TRBD1 or TRBD2 (5 bases each). The DNA end favors TRBJ2-5, so the J call may be wrong. CDR1 LGHNA and CDR2 YNFKEQ come from the germline V gene. CDR3 size: 16 residues.

The V and J genes are TRBV5-6 and TRBJ2-5; D not resolved. There are 12 residues in the CDR3. V lost 3 bases and J lost 5, with 8 bases in between. Per the germline V gene, CDR1 is SGHDT and CDR2 is YYEEEE. The CDR3 DNA sequence: TGTGCCAGCAGCTCTACCTGGGAGACCCAGTACTTC. Its translation is CASSSTWETQYF.

This clonotype has only a few counts. The V gene is TRBV9, the J gene TRBJ2-5; D uncertain. From germline, CDR1 is SGDLS and CDR2 YYNGEE. This CDR3 has 17 amino acids. V was cut by 0 bases and J by 2 bases, with 17 bases left in between. The CDR3 region is CASSVGHGPVWQETQYF. The CDR3 DNA is TGTGCCAGCAGCGTAGGACATGGGCCGGTTTGGCAAGAGACCCAGTACTTC.

The chain couples TRBV28 to TRBJ1-2, with D unclear. Looked up from germline, CDR1 is MDHEN and CDR2 is SYDVKM. This CDR3 spans 16 amino acids. V was shortened by 3 bases and J by 1 base, with 15 bases between the two germline ends. The CDR3 protein is CASSFTDRRGNYGYTF. In DNA form, the CDR3 reads TGTGCCAGCAGTTTTACCGACCGGCGAGGTAACTATGGCTACACCTTC.

The V gene is TRBV20-1, the J gene TRBJ1-5; a weak D match, TRBD1 (6 bases). Trimming removed 7 bases from V and 3 bases from J, with 13 bases in between. The germline V gene has CDR1 DFQATT and CDR2 SNEGSKA (reference sequence). The CDR3 sequence is 13 residues long. Written as DNA, the CDR3 is TGCAGTGTCACAGACAGGAACAATCAGCCCCAGCATTTT. It translates to CSVTDRNNQPQHF.

This sequence joins TRBV7-6 and TRBJ1-2; D unresolved. Germline CDR1 is SGHVS and CDR2 is FNYEAQ. This CDR3 has 17 residues. Trimming took off 2 bases at V and 4 bases at J, with 20 bases between the two ends. CDR3 bases: TGTGCCAGCAGCTTACTAGGGAAACCTGGCTCGGGCTATGGCTACACCTTC. Its translation: CASSLLGKPGSGYGYTF. The whole variable domain, remainder taken from reference TRBV7-6 and TRBJ1-2, is GAGVSQSPRYKVTKRGQDVALRCDPISGHVSLYWYRQALGQGPEFLTYFNYEAQQDKSGLPNDRFSAERPEGSISTLTIQRTEQRDSAMYRCASSLLGKPGSGYGYTFGSGTRLTVV.